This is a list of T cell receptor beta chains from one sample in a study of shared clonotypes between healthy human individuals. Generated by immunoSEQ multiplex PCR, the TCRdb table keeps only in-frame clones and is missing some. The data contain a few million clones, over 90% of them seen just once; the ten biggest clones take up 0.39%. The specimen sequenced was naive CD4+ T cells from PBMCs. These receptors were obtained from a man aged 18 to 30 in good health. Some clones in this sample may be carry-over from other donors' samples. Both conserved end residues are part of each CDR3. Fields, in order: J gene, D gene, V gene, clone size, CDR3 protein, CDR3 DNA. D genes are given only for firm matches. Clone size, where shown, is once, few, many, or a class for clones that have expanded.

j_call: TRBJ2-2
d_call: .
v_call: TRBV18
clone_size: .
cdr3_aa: CASSPILGDPGELFF
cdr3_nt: TGTGCCAGCTCACCAATCCTAGGTGACCCCGGGGAGCTGTTTTTT

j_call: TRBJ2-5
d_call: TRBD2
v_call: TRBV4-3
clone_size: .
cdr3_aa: CASSPNSGRGETQYF
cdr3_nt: TGCGCCAGCAGCCCTAATAGCGGGAGAGGGGAGACCCAGTACTTC

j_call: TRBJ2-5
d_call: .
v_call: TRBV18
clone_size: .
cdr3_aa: CASSPLLGDQETQYF
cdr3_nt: TGTGCCAGCTCACCGCTTTTGGGCGACCAAGAGACCCAGTACTTC

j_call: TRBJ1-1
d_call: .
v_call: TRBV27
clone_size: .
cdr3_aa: CASRPWGVSTEAFF
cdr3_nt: TGTGCCAGCCGCCCTTGGGGGGTCAGCACTGAAGCTTTCTTT

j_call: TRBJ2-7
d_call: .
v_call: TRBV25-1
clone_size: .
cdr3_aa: CASSEWSTGNTYEQYF
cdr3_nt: TGTGCCAGCAGTGAATGGTCGACAGGTAATACCTACGAGCAGTACTTC

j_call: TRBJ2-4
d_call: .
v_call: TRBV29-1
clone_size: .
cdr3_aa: CSVETSAKNIQYF
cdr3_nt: TGCAGCGTGGAGACAAGTGCCAAAAACATTCAGTACTTC

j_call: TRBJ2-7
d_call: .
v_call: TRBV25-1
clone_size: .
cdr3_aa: CASSERTETYEQYF
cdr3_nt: TGTGCCAGCAGTGAAAGGACAGAGACCTACGAGCAGTACTTC

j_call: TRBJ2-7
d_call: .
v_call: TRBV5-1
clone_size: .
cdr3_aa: CASSSTLRDFNEQYF
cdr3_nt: TGCGCCAGCAGCTCAACCCTCCGGGACTTCAACGAGCAGTACTTC

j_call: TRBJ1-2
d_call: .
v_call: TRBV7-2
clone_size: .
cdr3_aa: CASSLSGGDYGYTF
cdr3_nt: TGTGCCAGCAGCTTATCTGGGGGTGACTATGGCTACACCTTC

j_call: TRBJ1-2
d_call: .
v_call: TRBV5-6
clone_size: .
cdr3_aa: CASSSGRGDGYTF
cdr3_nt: TGTGCCAGCAGCTCGGGCAGGGGAGATGGCTACACCTTC

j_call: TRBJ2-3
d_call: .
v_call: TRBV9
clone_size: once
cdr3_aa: CASSPGTSASTDTQYF
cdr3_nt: TGTGCCAGCAGCCCAGGGACCAGCGCGAGCACAGATACGCAGTATTTT

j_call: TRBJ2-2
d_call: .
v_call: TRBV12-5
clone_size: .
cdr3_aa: CASGLSPGHNTGELFF
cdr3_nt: TGTGCTAGTGGTTTGTCCCCGGGACACAACACCGGGGAGCTGTTTTTT

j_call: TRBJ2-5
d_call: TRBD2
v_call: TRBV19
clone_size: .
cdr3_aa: CASSIITSGPETQYF
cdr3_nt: TGTGCCAGTAGCATTATAACTAGCGGCCCAGAGACCCAGTACTTC

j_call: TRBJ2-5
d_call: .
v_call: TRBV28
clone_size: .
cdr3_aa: CASTALGAGQETQYF
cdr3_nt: TGTGCCAGCACCGCCCTGGGGGCAGGGCAAGAGACCCAGTACTTC

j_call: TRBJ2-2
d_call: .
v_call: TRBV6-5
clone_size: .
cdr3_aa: CASTLSPTGELFF
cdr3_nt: TGTGCCAGCACCCTAAGTCCCACCGGGGAGCTGTTTTTT